Included here is one T cell receptor beta chain sequence, with context. Profiled with immunoSEQ multiplex PCR; TCRdb holds only in-frame clones, not every one. The sample records around 60,000 clones, around 88% being singletons. Germline CDR1 and CDR2: SGHRS and YFSETQ. V gave up 0 bases and J gave up 4 bases; unmatched junction bases: 5. The CDR3 loop spans 15 amino acids. This sample was included in a study of blood T cell repertoires in COVID-19. Overall study context: Acute and convalescent COVID-19 samples came from the United States, Italy and Spain.

Sequenced sample: peripheral blood. This TCR came from a human donor in a cohort sampled during active COVID-19. The V gene is TRBV5-1, the J gene TRBJ2-7, with 9 bases lining up with TRBD2. CDR3 loop: CASSLGGGRAYEQYF. The CDR3, as DNA: TGCGCCAGCAGCTTGGGGGGCGGGAGGGCTTACGAGCAGTACTTC.